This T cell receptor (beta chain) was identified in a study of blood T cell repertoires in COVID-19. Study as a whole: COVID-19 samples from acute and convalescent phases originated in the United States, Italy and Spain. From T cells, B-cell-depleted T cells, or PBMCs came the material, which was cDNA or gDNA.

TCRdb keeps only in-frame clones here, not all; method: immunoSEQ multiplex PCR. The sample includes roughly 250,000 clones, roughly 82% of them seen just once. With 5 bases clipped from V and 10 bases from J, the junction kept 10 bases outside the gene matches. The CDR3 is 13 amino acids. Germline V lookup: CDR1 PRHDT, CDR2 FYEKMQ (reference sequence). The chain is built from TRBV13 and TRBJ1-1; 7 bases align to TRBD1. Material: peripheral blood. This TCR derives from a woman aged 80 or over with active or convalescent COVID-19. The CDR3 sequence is CASSRTNRGLAFF. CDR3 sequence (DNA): TGTGCCAGCAGCCGGACAAACAGGGGATTAGCTTTCTTT.